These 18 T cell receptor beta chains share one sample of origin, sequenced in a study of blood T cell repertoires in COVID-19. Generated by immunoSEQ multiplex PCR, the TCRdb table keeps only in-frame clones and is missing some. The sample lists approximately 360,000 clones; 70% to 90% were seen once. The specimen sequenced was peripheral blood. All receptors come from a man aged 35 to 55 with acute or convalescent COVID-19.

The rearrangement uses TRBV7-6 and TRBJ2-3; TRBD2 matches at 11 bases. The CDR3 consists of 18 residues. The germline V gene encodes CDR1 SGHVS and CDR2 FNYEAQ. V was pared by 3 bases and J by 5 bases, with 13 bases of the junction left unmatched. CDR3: CASSFIRPGTSGGDTQYF. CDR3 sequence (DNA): TGTGCCAGCAGCTTCATTCGCCCGGGGACTAGCGGTGGAGATACGCAGTATTTT.

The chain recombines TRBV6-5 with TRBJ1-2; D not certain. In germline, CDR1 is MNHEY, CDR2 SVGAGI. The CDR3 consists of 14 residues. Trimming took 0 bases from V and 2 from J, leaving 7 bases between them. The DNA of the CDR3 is TGTGCCAGCAGTTACTCGGGCAGAAACTATGGCTACACCTTC. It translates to CASSYSGRNYGYTF.

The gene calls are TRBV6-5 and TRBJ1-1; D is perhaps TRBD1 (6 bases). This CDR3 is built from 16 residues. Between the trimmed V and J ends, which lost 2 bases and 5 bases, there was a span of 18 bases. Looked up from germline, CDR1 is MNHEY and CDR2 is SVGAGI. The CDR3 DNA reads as TGTGCCAGCAGTTACCCCCCAGGGGTTGGGAAGACTGAAGCTTTCTTT. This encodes CASSYPPGVGKTEAFF.

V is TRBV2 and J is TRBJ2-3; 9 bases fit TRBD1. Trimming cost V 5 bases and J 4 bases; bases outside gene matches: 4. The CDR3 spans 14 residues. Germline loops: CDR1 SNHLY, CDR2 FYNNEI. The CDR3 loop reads CASSRDRVADTQYF. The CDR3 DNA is TGTGCCAGCAGTCGGGACAGGGTGGCAGATACGCAGTATTTT.

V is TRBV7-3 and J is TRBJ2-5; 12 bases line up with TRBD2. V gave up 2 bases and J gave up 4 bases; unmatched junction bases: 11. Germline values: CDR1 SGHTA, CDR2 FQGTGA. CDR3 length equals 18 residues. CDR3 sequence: CASSLLASGRVGRETQYF. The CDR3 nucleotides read TGTGCCAGCAGCTTATTGGCTAGCGGGAGGGTTGGGCGAGAGACCCAGTACTTC.

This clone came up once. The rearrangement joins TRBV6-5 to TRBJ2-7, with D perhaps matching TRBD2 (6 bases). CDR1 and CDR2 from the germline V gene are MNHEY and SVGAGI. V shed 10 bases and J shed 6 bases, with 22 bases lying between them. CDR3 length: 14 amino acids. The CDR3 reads CATTEGGGDPEQYF. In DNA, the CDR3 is TGTGCCACTACAGAAGGCGGAGGGGACCCCGAGCAGTACTTC.

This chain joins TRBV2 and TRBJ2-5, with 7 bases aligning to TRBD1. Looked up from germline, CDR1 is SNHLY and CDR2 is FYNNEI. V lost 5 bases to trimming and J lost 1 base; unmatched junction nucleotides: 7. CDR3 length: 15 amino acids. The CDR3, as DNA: TGTGCCAGCAGTTCTCGACAGGGCTTCCAAGAGACCCAGTACTTC. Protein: CASSSRQGFQETQYF.

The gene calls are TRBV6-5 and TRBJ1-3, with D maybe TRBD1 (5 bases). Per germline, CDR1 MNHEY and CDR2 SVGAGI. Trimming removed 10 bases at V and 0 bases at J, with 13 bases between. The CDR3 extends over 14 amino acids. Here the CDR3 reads CATENRLSGNTIYF. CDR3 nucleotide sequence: TGTGCCACAGAGAACAGGCTCTCTGGAAACACCATATATTTT.

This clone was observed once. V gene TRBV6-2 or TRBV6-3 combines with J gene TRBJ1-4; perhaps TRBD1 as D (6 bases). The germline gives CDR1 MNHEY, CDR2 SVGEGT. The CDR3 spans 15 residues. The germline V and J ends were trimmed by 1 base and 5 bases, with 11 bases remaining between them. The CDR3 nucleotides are TGTGCCAGCAGTTACTTCATAGGGGGAAATGAAAAACTGTTTTTT. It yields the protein CASSYFIGGNEKLFF.

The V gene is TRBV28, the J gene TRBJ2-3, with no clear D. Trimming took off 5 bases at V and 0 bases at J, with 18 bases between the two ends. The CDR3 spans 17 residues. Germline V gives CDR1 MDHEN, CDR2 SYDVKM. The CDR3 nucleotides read TGTGCCAGCAGTCTACGGCGTGCGGTGATTAGCACAGATACGCAGTATTTT. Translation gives CASSLRRAVISTDTQYF. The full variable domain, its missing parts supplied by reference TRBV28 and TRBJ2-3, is DVKVTQSSRYLVKRTGEKVFLECVQDMDHENMFWYRQDPGLGLRLIYFSYDVKMKEKGDIPEGYSVSREKKERFSLILESASTNQTSMYLCASSLRRAVISTDTQYFGPGTRLTVL.

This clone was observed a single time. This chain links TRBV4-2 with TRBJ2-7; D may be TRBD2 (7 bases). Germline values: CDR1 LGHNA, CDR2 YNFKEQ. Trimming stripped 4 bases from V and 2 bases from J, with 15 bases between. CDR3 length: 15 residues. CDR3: CASSRGGDETYEQYF. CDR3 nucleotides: TGTGCCAGCAGCCGAGGGGGGGATGAAACCTACGAGCAGTACTTC.

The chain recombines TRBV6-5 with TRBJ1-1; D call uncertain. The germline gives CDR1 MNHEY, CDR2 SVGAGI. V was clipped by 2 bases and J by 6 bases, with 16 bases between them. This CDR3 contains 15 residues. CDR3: CASSYRPGKRPEAFF. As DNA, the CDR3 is TGTGCCAGCAGTTACAGACCGGGGAAGAGGCCTGAAGCTTTCTTT.

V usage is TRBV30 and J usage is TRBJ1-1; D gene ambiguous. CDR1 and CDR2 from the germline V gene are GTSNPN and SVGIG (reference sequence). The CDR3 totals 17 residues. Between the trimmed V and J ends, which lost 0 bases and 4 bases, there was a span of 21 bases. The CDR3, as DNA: TGTGCCTGGAGTGTACCTTACTGGGAAGGTGGGAGCACTGAAGCTTTCTTT. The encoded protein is CAWSVPYWEGGSTEAFF.

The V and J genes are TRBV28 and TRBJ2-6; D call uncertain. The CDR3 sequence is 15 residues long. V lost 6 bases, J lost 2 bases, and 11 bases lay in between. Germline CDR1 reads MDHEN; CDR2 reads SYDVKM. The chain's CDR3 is CASRVRRAGANVLTF. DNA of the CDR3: TGTGCCAGCAGGGTTCGTCGAGCTGGGGCCAACGTCCTGACTTTC.

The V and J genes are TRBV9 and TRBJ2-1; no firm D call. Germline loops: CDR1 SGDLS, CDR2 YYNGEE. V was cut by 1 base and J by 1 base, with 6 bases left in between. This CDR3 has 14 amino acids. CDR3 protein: CASSVTVSYNEQFF. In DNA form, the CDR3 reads TGTGCCAGCAGCGTAACAGTTTCCTACAATGAGCAGTTCTTC.

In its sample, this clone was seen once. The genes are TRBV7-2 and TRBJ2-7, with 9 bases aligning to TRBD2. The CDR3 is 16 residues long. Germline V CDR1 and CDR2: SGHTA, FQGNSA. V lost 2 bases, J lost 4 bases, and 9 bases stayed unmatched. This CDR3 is CASSLSAGLAEYEQYF. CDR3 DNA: TGTGCCAGCAGCTTATCGGCGGGACTAGCAGAGTACGAGCAGTACTTC. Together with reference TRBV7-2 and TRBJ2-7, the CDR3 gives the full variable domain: GAGVSQSPSNKVTEKGKDVELRCDPISGHTALYWYRQSLGQGLEFLIYFQGNSAPDKSGLPSDRFSAERTGGSVSTLTIQRTQQEDSAVYLCASSLSAGLAEYEQYFGPGTRLTVT.

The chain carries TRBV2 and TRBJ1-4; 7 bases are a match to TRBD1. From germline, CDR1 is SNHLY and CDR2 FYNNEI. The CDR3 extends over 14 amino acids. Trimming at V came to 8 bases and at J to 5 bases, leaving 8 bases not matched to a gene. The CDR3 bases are TGTGCCAGCGCTGTAATGACAGGGAATGAAAAACTGTTTTTT. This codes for CASAVMTGNEKLFF.

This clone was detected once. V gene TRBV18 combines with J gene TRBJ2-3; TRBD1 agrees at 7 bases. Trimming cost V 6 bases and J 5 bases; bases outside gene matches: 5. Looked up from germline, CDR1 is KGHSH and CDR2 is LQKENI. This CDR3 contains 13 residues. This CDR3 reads CASSRNRGDTQYF. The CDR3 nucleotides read TGTGCCAGCTCTCGAAACAGGGGAGATACGCAGTATTTT.